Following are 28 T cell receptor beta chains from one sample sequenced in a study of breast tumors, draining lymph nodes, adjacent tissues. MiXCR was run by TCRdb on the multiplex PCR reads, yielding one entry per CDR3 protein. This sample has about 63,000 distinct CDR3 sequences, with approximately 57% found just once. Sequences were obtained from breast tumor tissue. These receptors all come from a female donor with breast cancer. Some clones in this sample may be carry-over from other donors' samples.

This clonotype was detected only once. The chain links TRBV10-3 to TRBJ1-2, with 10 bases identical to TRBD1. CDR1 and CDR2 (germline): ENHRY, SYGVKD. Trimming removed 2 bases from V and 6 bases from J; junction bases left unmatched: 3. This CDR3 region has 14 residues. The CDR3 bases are TGTGCCATCAGTGAGGCGACAGGGGGCGATGGCTACACCTTC. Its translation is CAISEATGGDGYTF.

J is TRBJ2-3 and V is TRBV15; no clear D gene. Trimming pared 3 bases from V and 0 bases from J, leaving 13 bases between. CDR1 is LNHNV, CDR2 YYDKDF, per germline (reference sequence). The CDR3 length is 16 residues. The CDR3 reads CATSSFSPTSTDTQYF. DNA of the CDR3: TGTGCCACCAGCAGCTTTTCCCCTACTAGCACAGATACGCAGTATTTT.

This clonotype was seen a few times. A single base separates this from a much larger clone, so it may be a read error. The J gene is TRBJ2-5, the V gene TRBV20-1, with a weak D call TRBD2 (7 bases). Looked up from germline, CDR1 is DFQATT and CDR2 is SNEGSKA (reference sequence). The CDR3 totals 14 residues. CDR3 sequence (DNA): TGCAGTGCTAGAGGATTGGGGGGGCAAGGGACCCAGTACTTC. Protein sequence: CSARGLGGQGTQYF.

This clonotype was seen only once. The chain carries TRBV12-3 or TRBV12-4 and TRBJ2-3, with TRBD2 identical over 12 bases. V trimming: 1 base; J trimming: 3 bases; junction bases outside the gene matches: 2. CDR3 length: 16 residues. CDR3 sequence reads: CASSLVTSGGTDTQYF. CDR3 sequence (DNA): TGTGCCAGCAGTTTAGTTACTAGCGGGGGGACAGATACGCAGTATTTT.

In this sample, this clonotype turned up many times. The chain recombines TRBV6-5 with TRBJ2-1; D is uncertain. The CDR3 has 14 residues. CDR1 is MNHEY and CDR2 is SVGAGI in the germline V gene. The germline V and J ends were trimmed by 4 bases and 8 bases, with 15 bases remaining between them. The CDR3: CASSFANGWYEQFF. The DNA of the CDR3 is TGTGCCAGCAGTTTCGCAAACGGGTGGTATGAGCAGTTCTTC.

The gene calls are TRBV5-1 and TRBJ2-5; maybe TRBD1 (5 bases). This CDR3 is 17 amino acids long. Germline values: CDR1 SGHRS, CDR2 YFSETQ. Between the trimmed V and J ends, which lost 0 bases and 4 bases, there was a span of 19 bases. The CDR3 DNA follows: TGCGCCAGCAGCTTGGTCCCTAAGGGGTTCGACGTAGAGACCCAGTACTTC. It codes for CASSLVPKGFDVETQYF.

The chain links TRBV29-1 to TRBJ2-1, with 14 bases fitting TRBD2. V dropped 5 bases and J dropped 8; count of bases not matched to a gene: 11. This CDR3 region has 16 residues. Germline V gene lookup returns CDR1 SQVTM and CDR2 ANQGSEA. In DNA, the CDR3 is TGCAGCGTTACCGGGACTAGCGGGGGAGGGGGGGATGAGCAGTTCTTC. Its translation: CSVTGTSGGGGDEQFF.

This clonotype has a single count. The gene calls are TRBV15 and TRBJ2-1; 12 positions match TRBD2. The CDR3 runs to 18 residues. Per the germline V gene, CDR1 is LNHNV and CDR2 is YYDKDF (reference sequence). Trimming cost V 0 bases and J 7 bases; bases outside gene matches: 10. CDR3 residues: CATSRELRLAGAGNEQFF. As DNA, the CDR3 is TGTGCCACCAGCAGAGAGTTGAGACTAGCGGGAGCGGGGAATGAGCAGTTCTTC.

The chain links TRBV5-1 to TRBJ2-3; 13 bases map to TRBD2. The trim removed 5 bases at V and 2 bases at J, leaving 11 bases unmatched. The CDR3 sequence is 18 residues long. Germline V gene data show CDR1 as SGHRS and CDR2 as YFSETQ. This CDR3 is CASRAGTSGTLHTDTQYF. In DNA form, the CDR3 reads TGCGCCAGCAGGGCCGGGACTAGCGGGACCTTGCACACAGATACGCAGTATTTT.

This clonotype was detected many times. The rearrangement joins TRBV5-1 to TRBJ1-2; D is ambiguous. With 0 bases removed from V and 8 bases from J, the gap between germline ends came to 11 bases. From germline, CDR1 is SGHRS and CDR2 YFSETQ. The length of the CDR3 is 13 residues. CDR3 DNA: TGCGCCAGCAGCTTGGCCAGGATGCTCGGCTACACCTTC. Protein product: CASSLARMLGYTF.

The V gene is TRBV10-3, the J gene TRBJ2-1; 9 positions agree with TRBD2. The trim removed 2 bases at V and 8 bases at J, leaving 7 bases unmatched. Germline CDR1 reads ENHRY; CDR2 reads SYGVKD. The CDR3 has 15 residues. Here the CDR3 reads CAISEASGVYDEQFF. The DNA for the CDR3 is TGTGCCATCAGTGAGGCTAGCGGGGTATATGATGAGCAGTTCTTC.

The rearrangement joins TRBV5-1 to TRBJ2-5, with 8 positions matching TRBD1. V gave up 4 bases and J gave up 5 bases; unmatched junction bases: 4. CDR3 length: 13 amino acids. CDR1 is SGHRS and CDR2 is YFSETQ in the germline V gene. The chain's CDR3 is CASSGSGGETQYF. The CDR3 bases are TGCGCCAGCAGCGGCTCAGGGGGCGAGACCCAGTACTTC.

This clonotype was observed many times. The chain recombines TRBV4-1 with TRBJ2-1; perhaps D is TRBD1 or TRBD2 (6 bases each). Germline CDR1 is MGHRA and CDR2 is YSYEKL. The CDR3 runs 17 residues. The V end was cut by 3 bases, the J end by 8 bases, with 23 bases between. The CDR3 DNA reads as TGCGCCAGCAGCCAGGTTAGGGGGGTCGTTGGCGGCGATGAGCAGTTCTTC. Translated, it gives CASSQVRGVVGGDEQFF.

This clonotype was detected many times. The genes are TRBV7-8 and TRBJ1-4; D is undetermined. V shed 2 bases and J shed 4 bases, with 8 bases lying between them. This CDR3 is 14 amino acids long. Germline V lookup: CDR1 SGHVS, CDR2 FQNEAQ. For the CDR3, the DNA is TGTGCCAGCAGCTTATCAACAGTTAATGAAAAACTGTTTTTT. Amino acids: CASSLSTVNEKLFF.

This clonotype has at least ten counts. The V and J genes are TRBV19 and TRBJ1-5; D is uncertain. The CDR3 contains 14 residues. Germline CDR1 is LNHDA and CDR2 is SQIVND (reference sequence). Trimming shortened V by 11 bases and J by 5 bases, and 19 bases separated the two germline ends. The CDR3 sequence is CASARAVRDQPQHF. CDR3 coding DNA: TGTGCCTCAGCTAGGGCCGTTCGGGATCAGCCCCAGCATTTT.

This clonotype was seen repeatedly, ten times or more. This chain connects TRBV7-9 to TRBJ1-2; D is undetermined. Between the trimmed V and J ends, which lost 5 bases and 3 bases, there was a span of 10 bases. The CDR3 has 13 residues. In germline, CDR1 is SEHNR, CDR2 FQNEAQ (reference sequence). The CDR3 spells CASSPMSDYGYTF. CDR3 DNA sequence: TGTGCCAGCAGCCCCATGAGCGACTATGGCTACACCTTC.

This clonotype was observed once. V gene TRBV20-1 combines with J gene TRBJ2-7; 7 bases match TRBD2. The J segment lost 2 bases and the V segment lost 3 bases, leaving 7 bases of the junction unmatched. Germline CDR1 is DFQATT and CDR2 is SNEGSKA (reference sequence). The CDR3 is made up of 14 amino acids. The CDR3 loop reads CSARSASGAYEQYF. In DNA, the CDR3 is TGCAGTGCTAGGTCGGCTAGCGGTGCCTACGAGCAGTACTTC.

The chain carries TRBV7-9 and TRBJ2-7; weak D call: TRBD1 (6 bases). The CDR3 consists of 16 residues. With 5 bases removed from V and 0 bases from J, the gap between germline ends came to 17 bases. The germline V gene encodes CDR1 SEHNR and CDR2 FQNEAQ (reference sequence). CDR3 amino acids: CASSVGQLGISYEQYF. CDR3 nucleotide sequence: TGTGCCAGCAGCGTCGGACAGTTGGGGATCTCCTACGAGCAGTACTTC. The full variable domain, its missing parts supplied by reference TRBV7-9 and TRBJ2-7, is DTGVSQNPRHKITKRGQNVTFRCDPISEHNRLYWYRQTLGQGPEFLTYFQNEAQLEKSRLLSDRFSAERPKGSFSTLEIQRTEQGDSAMYLCASSVGQLGISYEQYFGPGTRLTVT.

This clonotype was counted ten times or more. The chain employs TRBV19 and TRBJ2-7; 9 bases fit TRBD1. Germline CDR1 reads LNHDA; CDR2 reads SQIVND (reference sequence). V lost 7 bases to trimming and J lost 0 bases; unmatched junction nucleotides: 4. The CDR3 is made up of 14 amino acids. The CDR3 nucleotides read TGTGCCAGTAAGGAGACAGGGGGCTCCTACGAGCAGTACTTC. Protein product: CASKETGGSYEQYF.

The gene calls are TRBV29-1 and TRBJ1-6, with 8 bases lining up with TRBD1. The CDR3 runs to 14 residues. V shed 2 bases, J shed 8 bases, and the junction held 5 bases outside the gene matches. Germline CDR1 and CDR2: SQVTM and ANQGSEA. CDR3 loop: CSVERTGRYSPLHF. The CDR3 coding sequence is TGCAGCGTTGAAAGGACAGGGCGATATTCACCCCTCCACTTT.

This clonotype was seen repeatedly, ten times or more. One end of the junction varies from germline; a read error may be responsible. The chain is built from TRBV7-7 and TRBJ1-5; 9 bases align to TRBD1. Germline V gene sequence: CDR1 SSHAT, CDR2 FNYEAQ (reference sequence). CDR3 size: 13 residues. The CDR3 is CASTRTGDQPQHF. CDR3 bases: TGTGCTAGCACCAGGACAGGGGACCAGCCCCAGCATTTT.

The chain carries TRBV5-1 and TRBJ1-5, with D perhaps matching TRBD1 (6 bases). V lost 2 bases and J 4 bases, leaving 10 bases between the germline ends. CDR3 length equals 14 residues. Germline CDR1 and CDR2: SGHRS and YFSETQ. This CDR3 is CASSLTGTNQPQHF. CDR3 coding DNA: TGCGCCAGCAGCTTAACAGGGACTAATCAGCCCCAGCATTTT.

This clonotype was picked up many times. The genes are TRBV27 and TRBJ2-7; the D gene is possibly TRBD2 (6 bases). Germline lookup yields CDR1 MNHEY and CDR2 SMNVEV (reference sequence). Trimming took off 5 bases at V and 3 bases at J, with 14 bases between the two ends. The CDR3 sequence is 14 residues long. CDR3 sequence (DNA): TGTGCCAGCAGTCCCCAGGGACTGCACTACGAGCAGTACTTC. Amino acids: CASSPQGLHYEQYF.

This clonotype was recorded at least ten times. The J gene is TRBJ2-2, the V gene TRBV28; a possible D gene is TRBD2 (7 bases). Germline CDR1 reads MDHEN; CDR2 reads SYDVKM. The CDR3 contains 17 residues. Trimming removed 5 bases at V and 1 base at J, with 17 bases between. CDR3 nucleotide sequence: TGTGCCAGCAGTCCCTCCGCGGGGGCCCAGAACACCGGGGAGCTGTTTTTT. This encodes CASSPSAGAQNTGELFF.

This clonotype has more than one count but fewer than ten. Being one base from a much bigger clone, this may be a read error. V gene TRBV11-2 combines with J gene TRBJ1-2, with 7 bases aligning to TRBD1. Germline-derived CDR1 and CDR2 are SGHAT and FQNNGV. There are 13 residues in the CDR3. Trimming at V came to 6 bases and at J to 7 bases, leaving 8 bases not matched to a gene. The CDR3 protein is CASREGTVSGYTF. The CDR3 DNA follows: TGTGCCAGCAGGGAGGGGACAGTATCTGGCTACACCTTC.

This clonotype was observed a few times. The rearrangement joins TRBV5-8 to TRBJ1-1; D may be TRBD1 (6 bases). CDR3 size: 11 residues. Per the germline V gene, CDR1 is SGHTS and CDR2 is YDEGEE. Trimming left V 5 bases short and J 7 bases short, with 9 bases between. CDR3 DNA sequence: TGTGCCAGCAGTCGGACAGATGAAGCTTTCTTT. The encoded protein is CASSRTDEAFF.

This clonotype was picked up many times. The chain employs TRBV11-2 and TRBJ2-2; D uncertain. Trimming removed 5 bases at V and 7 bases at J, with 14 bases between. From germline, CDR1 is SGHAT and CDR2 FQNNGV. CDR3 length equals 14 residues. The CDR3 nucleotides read TGTGCCAGCAGCCCGCTCTACCGATTCGGGGAGCTGTTTTTT. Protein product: CASSPLYRFGELFF.

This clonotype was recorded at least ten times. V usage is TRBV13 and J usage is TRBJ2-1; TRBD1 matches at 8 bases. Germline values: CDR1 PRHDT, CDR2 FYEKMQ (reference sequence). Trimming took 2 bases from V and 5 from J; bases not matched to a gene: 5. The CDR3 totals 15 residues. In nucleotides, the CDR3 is TGTGCCAGCAGCTTAAGGCAGGGGGCCAACAATGAGCAGTTCTTC. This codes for CASSLRQGANNEQFF.